The clone carrying this T cell receptor (beta chain) was found a few times. Its matching antigen is unknown. Generation of TCR beta libraries employed quantitative 5'-RACE incorporating molecular barcodes. TCRdb recomputed calls from the 5' RACE reads with MiXCR, one row per CDR3 protein. The sample has approximately 400,000 distinct CDR3 sequences, roughly a quarter seen once. The entry originates in a study of CD8 T cells in ankylosing spondylitis. Study-wide results and caveats: Disease-linked clones had a CD8+ phenotype and relatively low frequency in peripheral blood. According to the report, clones linked to the disease were significantly enriched in matched synovial fluid samples taken from ankylosing spondylitis patients. Certain motif variants had earlier been reported in reactive arthritis synovial fluid and blood. A motif in TCR beta, a set of under ten highly homologous variants, appeared characteristic of ankylosing spondylitis blood.

Trimming took 5 bases from V and 2 from J; bases not matched to a gene: 2. The CDR3 covers 14 residues. In germline, CDR1 is DFQATT, CDR2 SNEGSKA (reference sequence). The sequence was obtained from a male donor with ankylosing spondylitis. The chain carries TRBV20-1 and TRBJ2-5, with 13 bases fitting TRBD2. Sample: blood, either unsorted or a sorted T cell fraction (not recorded which). This chain's CDR3 is CSAPGLAGQETQYF. As DNA, the CDR3 is TGCAGTGCTCCGGGACTAGCGGGGCAAGAGACCCAGTACTTC.